A selection of T cell receptor beta chains follows, all from one sample in a study of shared clonotypes between healthy human individuals. Using immunoSEQ multiplex PCR, the repertoire was profiled, and TCRdb retains in-frame clones only, with some absent. The table has approximately 500,000 clones, almost 97% seen once. Sequenced sample: naive CD4+ T cells sorted from blood. These receptors were collected from a woman in her twenties or thirties in good health. Each CDR3 is given with its conserved first and last residue. Each record gives: V gene, J gene, clone size, D gene, CDR3 DNA, CDR3 protein. D genes are given only for firm matches. Size is omitted from some rows. Given values are once, few, many or a class for expanded clones.

TRBV4-1	TRBJ2-1	.	TRBD2	TGCGCCAGCAGCCCTCCCGGGACTAGCTGGGAGCAGTTCTTC	CASSPPGTSWEQFF
TRBV1	TRBJ2-7	once	.	TGCACCAGCAGCCAAGGAATCCCCTGGCAGGGCCCCGCGGGCGAGCAGTACTTC	CTSSQGIPWQGPAGEQYF
TRBV7-6	TRBJ2-3	.	TRBD2	TGTGCCAGCAGCTTAGGCGGACTAGCGGGAGATAGCACAGATACGCAGTATTTT	CASSLGGLAGDSTDTQYF
TRBV4-1	TRBJ1-1	.	.	TGCGCCAACCATTCTAGCAGTAGAAACACTGAAGCTTTCTTT	CANHSSSRNTEAFF
TRBV28	TRBJ1-5	.	.	TGTGCCAGCAGTTTTAAGATGAGAGGGAAAAGCAATCAGCCCCAGCATTTT	CASSFKMRGKSNQPQHF
TRBV19	TRBJ1-5	.	.	TGTGCCAGTAGCCTGACGGGAGGCAATCAGCCCCAGCATTTT	CASSLTGGNQPQHF
TRBV5-1	TRBJ2-2	.	.	TGCGCCAGCAGCTTGGTGGCAGGGCACACCGGGGAGCTGTTTTTT	CASSLVAGHTGELFF
TRBV9	TRBJ2-2	.	.	TGTGCCAGCAGCGTAATTAGTACCGGGGAGCTGTTTTTT	CASSVISTGELFF
TRBV6-5	TRBJ1-4	.	.	TGTGCCAGCAGTTACTCTCCGGGGTTTGAAAAACTGTTTTTT	CASSYSPGFEKLFF
TRBV9	TRBJ2-1	once	.	TGTGCCAGCAGCGTGTGGCTAGTCGACTCCTCCTACAATGAGCAGTTCTTC	CASSVWLVDSSYNEQFF
TRBV6-5	TRBJ1-3	.	.	TGTGCCAGCAGGACACCTGGGAACACCATATATTTT	CASRTPGNTIYF
TRBV30	TRBJ2-2	.	.	TGTGCCTGGAGATCGGTAAACACCGGGGAGCTGTTTTTT	CAWRSVNTGELFF
TRBV5-1	TRBJ1-1	.	TRBD1	TGCGCCAGCAGCTTCGACAGGGACGAAGCTTTCTTT	CASSFDRDEAFF
TRBV7-9	TRBJ1-1	.	TRBD1	TGTGCCAGCACCGCAGCGGGACAGTTCTTTTCGGCTTTCTTT	CASTAAGQFFSAFF
TRBV28	TRBJ2-7	once	TRBD1	TGTGCCAGCAGTCTACGGACAGGGGGCTTGTCCTACGAGCAGTACTTC	CASSLRTGGLSYEQYF
TRBV29-1	TRBJ1-3	.	.	TGCAGCGTTGAATCCCGGCTACACTCTGGAAACACCATATATTTT	CSVESRLHSGNTIYF
TRBV7-9	TRBJ2-5	.	TRBD2	TGTGCCAGCAGCTATCGGACTAGCAAAGAGACCCAGTACTTC	CASSYRTSKETQYF
TRBV2	TRBJ1-5	.	.	TGTGCCAGCAGTGCCAGCAGGGTGGATCAGCCCCAGCATTTT	CASSASRVDQPQHF
TRBV11-1	TRBJ1-6	.	.	TGTGCCAGCAGCGGAACAGGGATCAATAATTCACCCCTCCACTTT	CASSGTGINNSPLHF
TRBV30	TRBJ1-4	.	.	TGTGCCTGGAGTGTACAGGGTGATGAAAAACTGTTTTTT	CAWSVQGDEKLFF
TRBV6-4	TRBJ1-2	.	TRBD1	TGTGCCAGCAGTGACACAGGGAGGGGGCACTATGGCTACACCTTC	CASSDTGRGHYGYTF
TRBV9	TRBJ2-6	.	.	TGTGCCAGCGTCGGCTTCAAACAAAGTCGGGCCAACGTCCTGACTTTC	CASVGFKQSRANVLTF
TRBV27	TRBJ1-2	.	TRBD1	TGTGCCAGCAGTCCAGGACAGGGGGCGCATACCAACTATGGCTACACCTTC	CASSPGQGAHTNYGYTF
TRBV2	TRBJ2-1	once	.	TGTGCCACCTGGACCCGGGAAGTCCCCCCCGATGAGCAGTTCTTC	CATWTREVPPDEQFF
TRBV11-2	TRBJ2-4	.	.	TGTGCCAGCAGCCCAGGGGACGGGAAACTAGCCAAAAACATTCAGTACTTC	CASSPGDGKLAKNIQYF
TRBV11-2	TRBJ2-5	.	.	TGTGCCAGCAGCCTTAGGTGGGGTGGGAGAGAGACCCAGTACTTC	CASSLRWGGRETQYF
TRBV9	TRBJ2-2	once	TRBD2	TGTGCCAGCAGCGCCGTCGGGAGGGGTGACACCGGGGAGCTGTTTTTT	CASSAVGRGDTGELFF
TRBV29-1	TRBJ2-7	.	TRBD1	TGCAGCGCTTTCGGGACAGGGGCCTACGAGCAGTACTTC	CSAFGTGAYEQYF
TRBV11-2	TRBJ2-7	.	.	TGTGCCAGCAGCCCGCGGAGAGTCGGGAGCTCCTACGAGCAGTACTTC	CASSPRRVGSSYEQYF
TRBV6-6	TRBJ1-1	.	.	TGTGCCAGCAGTTGGACTCGGACAGCGAACACTGAAGCTTTCTTT	CASSWTRTANTEAFF
TRBV25-1	TRBJ1-4	.	.	TGTGCCAGCAGTGAGCGGCAGCCAACTAATGAAAAACTGTTTTTT	CASSERQPTNEKLFF
TRBV7-3	TRBJ2-2	.	.	TGTGCCAGCAGCCAACGGGAGCGAGGCTCCGGGGAGCTGTTTTTT	CASSQRERGSGELFF
TRBV29-1	TRBJ2-1	.	TRBD1	TGCAGCACTATGGGACAGGGGTACAATGAGCAGTTCTTC	CSTMGQGYNEQFF
TRBV14	TRBJ2-7	once	.	TGTGCCAGCAGCCATAGTTCGTGGGGCTACGAGCAGTACTTC	CASSHSSWGYEQYF
TRBV28	TRBJ1-4	.	TRBD1	TGTGCCAGCAGTTTAATTCAGGGGGAAGAAAAACTGTTTTTT	CASSLIQGEEKLFF
TRBV7-7	TRBJ2-6	.	TRBD1	TGTGCCAGCAGCTCCCATGGGGGACAGGGAATAACAGGGGCCAACGTCCTGACTTTC	CASSSHGGQGITGANVLTF
TRBV11-3	TRBJ2-1	.	.	TGTGCCAGCAGCTTAGGGCGCGGTGTAGAAGGGAGTAATGAGCAGTTCTTC	CASSLGRGVEGSNEQFF
TRBV6-5	TRBJ2-6	.	.	TGTGCCAGCTGCCAGGGTTTCGCTGGGGCCAACGTCCTGACTTTC	CASCQGFAGANVLTF
TRBV6-5	TRBJ2-7	once	.	TGTGCCAGCAGTTACCGGCTGGCGCACGAGCAGTACTTC	CASSYRLAHEQYF
TRBV7-9	TRBJ2-1	.	.	TGTGCCAGCAGCTTAGCGCGGAGCCGGGACTACAATGAGCAGTTCTTC	CASSLARSRDYNEQFF
TRBV5-8	TRBJ2-2	.	.	TGTGCCAGCAGCCCCCTCAGCGGGGAGCTGTTTTTT	CASSPLSGELFF
TRBV18	TRBJ1-3	.	.	TGTGCCAGCTCTCCCGATCCCTCTGGAAACACCATATATTTT	CASSPDPSGNTIYF
TRBV6-5	TRBJ2-7	.	TRBD2	TGTGCCAGCAGTTACACCTGGCGCGGGAGGGCGGAGGAGCAGTACTTC	CASSYTWRGRAEEQYF
TRBV19	TRBJ2-7	.	.	TGTGCCAGTAGTAATACCCAGGGGCGCTCCTACGAGCAGTACTTC	CASSNTQGRSYEQYF